This passage covers 19 T cell receptor beta chains from one sample sequenced in a study of blood T cell repertoires in COVID-19. The method was immunoSEQ multiplex PCR; TCRdb's version includes in-frame clones alone and lacks a portion of them. This repertoire shows roughly 50,000 clones, around nine tenths found once; its top ten account for approximately 8.4%. Sequenced material: peripheral blood. The receptor source for this set is a man aged 50 or older with acute or convalescent COVID-19.

The rearrangement joins TRBV30 to TRBJ2-3; a weak D match, TRBD2 (6 bases). CDR3 length: 15 residues. Germline values: CDR1 GTSNPN, CDR2 SVGIG (reference sequence). V dropped 0 bases and J dropped 2 bases, with 12 bases sitting between them. CDR3 DNA sequence: TGTGCCTGGAGTGTAGGTCTAGCGATCACAGATACGCAGTATTTT. Protein: CAWSVGLAITDTQYF.

The CDR3 loop reads CASRAGAGGLTNEKLFF. The CDR3 coding sequence is TGCGCCAGCAGGGCCGGGGCAGGGGGTTTGACTAATGAAAAACTGTTTTTT. V gene TRBV5-1 combines with J gene TRBJ1-4; 7 bases agree with TRBD1. The junction had 12 bases not matched to a gene; V was cut back by 5 bases and J by 2 bases. Germline CDR1 and CDR2: SGHRS and YFSETQ. CDR3 length: 17 residues.

This clone appeared a single time. The chain joins TRBV7-2 to TRBJ2-1; 7 bases are a match to TRBD2. V lost 1 base, J lost 2 bases, and 5 bases stayed unmatched. From germline, CDR1 is SGHTA and CDR2 FQGNSA. This CDR3 has 16 residues. The CDR3 loop reads CASSLVSSGPYNEQFF. DNA for the CDR3: TGTGCCAGCAGCTTAGTTTCTAGCGGCCCCTACAATGAGCAGTTCTTC.

The chain carries TRBV4-3 and TRBJ2-3; 9 bases map to TRBD2. The CDR3 extends over 15 amino acids. After removal of 4 bases from V and 6 bases from J, the junction contained 8 bases not matched to a gene. Germline lookup yields CDR1 LGHNA and CDR2 YSLEER. The CDR3 is CASSRGSGGFDTQYF. CDR3 bases: TGCGCCAGCAGCCGAGGGAGCGGGGGGTTCGATACGCAGTATTTT.

The rearrangement uses TRBV24-1 and TRBJ1-5; D is ambiguous. This CDR3 is 13 amino acids long. CDR1 is KGHDR and CDR2 is SFDVKD in the germline V gene. V lost 5 bases and J 7 bases, leaving 11 bases between the germline ends. The CDR3 coding sequence is TGTGCCACCAGTGGAAATTTGGGCCAGCCCCAGCATTTT. It encodes CATSGNLGQPQHF.

The chain links TRBV28 to TRBJ1-5, with D hard to call. V was cut by 3 bases and J by 6 bases, with 18 bases left in between. Per germline, CDR1 MDHEN and CDR2 SYDVKM. The CDR3 has 16 residues. The CDR3 DNA follows: TGTGCCAGCAGTTTTTCCGGGAGCATCCCTGGTCAGCCCCAGCATTTT. The encoded protein is CASSFSGSIPGQPQHF. The full variable domain, its missing parts supplied by reference TRBV28 and TRBJ1-5, is DVKVTQSSRYLVKRTGEKVFLECVQDMDHENMFWYRQDPGLGLRLIYFSYDVKMKEKGDIPEGYSVSREKKERFSLILESASTNQTSMYLCASSFSGSIPGQPQHFGDGTRLSIL.

The gene calls are TRBV12-5 and TRBJ1-1; 8 bases are shared with TRBD1. The CDR3 covers 15 residues. V shed 5 bases and J 1 base; nucleotides not matched to a gene: 6. Germline CDR1 reads LGHNT; CDR2 reads FRNRAP. CDR3 sequence: CASGPSGGANTEAFF. CDR3 in DNA: TGTGCTAGTGGTCCATCAGGGGGCGCGAACACTGAAGCTTTCTTT.

V and J are TRBV7-8 and TRBJ2-2, with D uncertain. V lost 6 bases to trimming and J lost 6 bases, with 14 bases between them. The CDR3 extends over 14 amino acids. CDR1 and CDR2 from the germline V gene are SGHVS and FQNEAQ. The CDR3 reads CASRISRGPGELFF. In DNA, the CDR3 is TGTGCCAGCAGAATATCCAGAGGTCCCGGGGAGCTGTTTTTT.

The table lists this clone with a few counts. This chain joins TRBV24-1 and TRBJ1-2; D is uncertain. This CDR3 contains 12 residues. Trimming shortened V by 5 bases and J by 4 bases, and 7 bases separated the two germline ends. Germline values: CDR1 KGHDR, CDR2 SFDVKD. The CDR3 protein is CATSVDSYGYTF. The CDR3 DNA reads TGTGCCACCAGTGTTGATAGCTATGGCTACACCTTC.

This rearrangement joins TRBV16 to TRBJ1-5, with D tentatively TRBD1 (5 bases). V was trimmed by 6 bases and J by 3 bases, leaving 9 bases between them. Germline CDR1 and CDR2: KGHSY and FQNENV. The CDR3 is made up of 13 amino acids. The DNA of the CDR3 is TGTGCCAGCAGTCAGGGAAACAATCAGCCCCAGCATTTT. The encoded protein is CASSQGNNQPQHF.

This rearrangement joins TRBV7-8 to TRBJ2-6; 7 nucleotides agree with TRBD1. Germline V gene lookup returns CDR1 SGHVS and CDR2 FQNEAQ. Trimming cost V 1 base and J 3 bases; bases outside gene matches: 9. The CDR3 spans 18 residues. The CDR3, as DNA: TGTGCCAGCAGCTTAGGAGCCTACACAGGGGTTGGGGCCAACGTCCTGACTTTC. It is translated as CASSLGAYTGVGANVLTF.

The chain joins TRBV5-6 to TRBJ1-1, with unresolved D. The CDR3 sequence is 16 residues long. With 6 bases removed from V and 0 bases from J, the gap between germline ends came to 18 bases. Germline V CDR1 and CDR2: SGHDT, YYEEEE. Here the CDR3 reads CASTTRREFVNTEAFF. DNA for the CDR3: TGTGCCAGCACTACCAGGAGGGAGTTCGTGAACACTGAAGCTTTCTTT.

This clone occurred a few times. The genes are TRBV3-1 (or the pseudogene TRBV3-2) and TRBJ2-2; 9 positions agree with TRBD2. With 4 bases clipped from V and 3 bases from J, the junction kept 21 bases outside the gene matches. The CDR3 loop spans 21 amino acids. The germline V gene encodes CDR1 LGHDT and CDR2 YNNKEL (reference sequence). The CDR3 region is CASSPRWGFEREDPDTGELFF. The DNA of the CDR3 is TGTGCCAGCAGCCCTCGTTGGGGGTTCGAGCGGGAGGACCCAGACACCGGGGAGCTGTTTTTT.

This chain uses TRBV4-2 with TRBJ1-5; D is perhaps TRBD1 (5 bases). CDR3 length: 18 residues. V was pared by 0 bases and J by 3 bases, with 18 bases between. Germline V gene sequence: CDR1 LGHNA, CDR2 YNFKEQ. The CDR3 protein is CASSQDPQGAGDNQPQHF. The DNA for the CDR3 is TGTGCCAGCAGCCAAGATCCGCAGGGAGCGGGTGACAATCAGCCCCAGCATTTT.

The J gene is TRBJ2-1, the V gene TRBV10-2; tentative D call: TRBD1 (6 bases). The germline gives CDR1 WSHSY, CDR2 SAAADI. The CDR3 consists of 16 residues. V shed 9 bases and J shed 0 bases, with 18 bases lying between them. CDR3 sequence reads: CASAEGERRSYNEQFF. The CDR3 nucleotides read TGCGCCAGTGCTGAGGGGGAGCGCCGCTCCTACAATGAGCAGTTCTTC.

This rearrangement joins TRBV4-3 to TRBJ2-7; 10 bases line up with TRBD1. From germline, CDR1 is LGHNA and CDR2 YSLEER. Trimming took 4 bases from V and 4 from J; bases not matched to a gene: 4. The CDR3 is made up of 14 amino acids. CDR3 DNA: TGCGCCAGCAGCCCATGGACAGGGGGTTACGAGCAGTACTTC. This translates into CASSPWTGGYEQYF.

As regards this clone: The junction shows a germline mismatch at one end, possibly a read error. J is TRBJ1-1 and V is TRBV7-3, with D possibly TRBD1 on 6 matching bases. The CDR3 spans 16 residues. Germline-derived CDR1 and CDR2 are SGHTA and FQGTGA. For the CDR3, the DNA is TGTGCCAGCAGCCTAACTAGGACAGTTATGAACACTGAAGCTTTCTTT. It codes for CASSLTRTVMNTEAFF.

This chain uses TRBV20-1 with TRBJ2-4, with D uncertain. Germline CDR1 DFQATT, CDR2 SNEGSKA (reference sequence). This CDR3 region has 11 residues. Deletions cut 5 bases from V and 2 bases from J, with 4 bases between. The CDR3 loop reads CSAGPKNIQYF. In nucleotides, the CDR3 is TGCAGTGCTGGCCCCAAAAACATTCAGTACTTC.

The genes are TRBV6-6 and TRBJ2-5; D is possibly TRBD2 (6 bases). Germline V gene sequence: CDR1 MNHNY, CDR2 SVGAGI (reference sequence). V lost 7 bases and J 5 bases, leaving 23 bases between the germline ends. This CDR3 contains 16 residues. The CDR3 sequence: CASTSGREAGWETQYF. Here the CDR3 DNA reads TGTGCCAGCACCTCAGGAAGGGAGGCGGGGTGGGAGACCCAGTACTTC.